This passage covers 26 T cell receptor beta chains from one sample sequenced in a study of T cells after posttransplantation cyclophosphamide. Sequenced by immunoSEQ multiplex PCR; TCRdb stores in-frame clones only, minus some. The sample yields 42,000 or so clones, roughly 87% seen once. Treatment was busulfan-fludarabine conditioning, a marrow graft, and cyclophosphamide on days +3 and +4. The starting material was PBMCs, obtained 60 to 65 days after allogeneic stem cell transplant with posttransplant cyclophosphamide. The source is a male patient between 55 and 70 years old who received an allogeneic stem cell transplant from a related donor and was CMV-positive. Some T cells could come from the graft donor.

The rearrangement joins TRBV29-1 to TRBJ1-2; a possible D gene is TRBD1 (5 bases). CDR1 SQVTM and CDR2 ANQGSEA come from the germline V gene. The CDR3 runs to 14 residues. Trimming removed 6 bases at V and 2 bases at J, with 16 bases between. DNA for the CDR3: TGCAGCGTGTCTCGCGGAGGGGAGAACTATGGCTACACCTTC. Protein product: CSVSRGGENYGYTF.

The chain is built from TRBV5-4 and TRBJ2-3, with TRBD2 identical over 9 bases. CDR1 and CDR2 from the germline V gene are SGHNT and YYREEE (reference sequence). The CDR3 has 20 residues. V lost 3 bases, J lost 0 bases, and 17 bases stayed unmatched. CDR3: CASSYPAYPSGVASTDTQYF. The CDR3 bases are TGTGCCAGCAGCTACCCAGCTTACCCTAGCGGGGTTGCTAGCACAGATACGCAGTATTTT.

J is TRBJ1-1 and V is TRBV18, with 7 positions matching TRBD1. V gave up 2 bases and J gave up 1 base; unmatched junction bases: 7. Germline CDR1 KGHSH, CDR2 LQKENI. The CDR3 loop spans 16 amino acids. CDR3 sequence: CASSPTRTGENTEAFF. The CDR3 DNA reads TGTGCCAGCTCACCAACCCGGACAGGAGAGAACACTGAAGCTTTCTTT.

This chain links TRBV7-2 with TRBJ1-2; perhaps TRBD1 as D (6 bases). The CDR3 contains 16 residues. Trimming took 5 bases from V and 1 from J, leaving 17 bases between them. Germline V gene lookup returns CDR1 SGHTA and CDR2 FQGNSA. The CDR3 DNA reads TGTGCCAGCAGCCGAACAGGGCTACTCGTTAACTATGGCTACACCTTC. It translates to CASSRTGLLVNYGYTF.

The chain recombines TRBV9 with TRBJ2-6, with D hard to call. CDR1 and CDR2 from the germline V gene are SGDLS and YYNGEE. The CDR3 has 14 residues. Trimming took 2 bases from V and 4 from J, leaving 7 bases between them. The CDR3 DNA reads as TGTGCCAGCAGCGTTATGGCCGGGGCCAACGTCCTGACTTTC. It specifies CASSVMAGANVLTF.

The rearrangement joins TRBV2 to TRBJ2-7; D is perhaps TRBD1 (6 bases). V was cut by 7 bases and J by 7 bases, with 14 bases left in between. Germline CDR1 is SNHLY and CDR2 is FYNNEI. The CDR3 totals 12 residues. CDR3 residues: CASTGEGGEQYF. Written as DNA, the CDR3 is TGTGCCAGCACCGGCGAAGGGGGAGAGCAGTACTTC.

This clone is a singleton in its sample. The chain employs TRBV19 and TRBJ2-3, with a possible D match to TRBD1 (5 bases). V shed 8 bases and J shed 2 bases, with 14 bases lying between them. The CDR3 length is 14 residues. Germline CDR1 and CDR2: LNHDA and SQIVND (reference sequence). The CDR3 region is CASRRRVITDTQYF. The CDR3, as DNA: TGTGCCAGTCGCCGCAGGGTCATCACAGATACGCAGTATTTT.

CDR3 DNA: TGTGCCTGGAGGTGGGGCAGGGGGACAGATACGCAGTATTTT. Protein: CAWRWGRGTDTQYF. The gene calls are TRBV30 and TRBJ2-3, with 7 bases that match TRBD1. The germline CDR1 and CDR2 sequences are GTSNPN and SVGIG (reference sequence). Germline trimming cut 3 bases from V and 3 bases from J; bases unmatched to any gene: 6. CDR3 length: 14 amino acids. Full variable domain (outside the CDR3, taken from reference TRBV30 and TRBJ2-3): SQTIHQWPATLVQPVGSPLSLECTVEGTSNPNLYWYRQAAGRGLQLLFYSVGIGQISSEVPQNLSASRPQDRQFILSSKKLLLSDSGFYLCAWRWGRGTDTQYFGPGTRLTVL.

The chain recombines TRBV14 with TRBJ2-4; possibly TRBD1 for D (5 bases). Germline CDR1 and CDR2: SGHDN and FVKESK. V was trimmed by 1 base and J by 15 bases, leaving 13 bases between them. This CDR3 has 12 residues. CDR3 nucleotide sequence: TGTGCCAGCAGCCAAGGAACAGGTCGAGTGTACTTC. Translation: CASSQGTGRVYF.

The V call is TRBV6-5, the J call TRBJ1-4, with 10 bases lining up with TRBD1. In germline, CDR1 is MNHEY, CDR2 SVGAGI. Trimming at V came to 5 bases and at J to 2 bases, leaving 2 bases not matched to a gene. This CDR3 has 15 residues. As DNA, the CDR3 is TGTGCCAGCAGTCCGACAGGGGGCACTAATGAAAAACTGTTTTTT. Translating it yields CASSPTGGTNEKLFF.

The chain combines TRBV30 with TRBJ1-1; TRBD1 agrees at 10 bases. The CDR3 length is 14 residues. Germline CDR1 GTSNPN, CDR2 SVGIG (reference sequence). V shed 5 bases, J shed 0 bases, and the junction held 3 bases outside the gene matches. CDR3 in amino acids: CAWDGTGVNTEAFF. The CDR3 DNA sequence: TGTGCCTGGGACGGGACAGGGGTGAACACTGAAGCTTTCTTT.

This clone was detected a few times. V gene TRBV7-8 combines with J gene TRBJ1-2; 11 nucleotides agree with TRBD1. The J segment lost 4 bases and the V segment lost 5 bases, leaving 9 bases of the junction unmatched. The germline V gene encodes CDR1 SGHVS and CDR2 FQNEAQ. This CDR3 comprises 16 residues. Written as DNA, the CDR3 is TGTGCCAGCAGCCTCGGACAGGGGGCGAGTCTCTATGGCTACACCTTC. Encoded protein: CASSLGQGASLYGYTF.

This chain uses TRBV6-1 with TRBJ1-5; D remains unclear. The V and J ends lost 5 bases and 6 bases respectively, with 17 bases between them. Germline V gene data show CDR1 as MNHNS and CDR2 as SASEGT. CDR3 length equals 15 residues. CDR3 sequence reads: CASSWIGEVSQPQHF. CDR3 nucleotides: TGTGCCAGCAGTTGGATCGGGGAGGTCAGTCAGCCCCAGCATTTT.

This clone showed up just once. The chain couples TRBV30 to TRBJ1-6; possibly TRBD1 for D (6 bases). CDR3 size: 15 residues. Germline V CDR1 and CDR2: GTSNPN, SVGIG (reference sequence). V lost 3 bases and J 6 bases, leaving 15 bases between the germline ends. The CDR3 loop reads CAWRNTGTLNSPLHF. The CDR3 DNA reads TGTGCCTGGAGGAATACCGGGACACTTAATTCACCCCTCCACTTT.

The CDR3 here is CASSYSTGNYGYTF. CDR3 in DNA: TGTGCCAGCAGTTACTCGACAGGGAACTATGGCTACACCTTC. The chain employs TRBV6-5 and TRBJ1-2, with TRBD1 identical over 7 bases. CDR3 size: 14 residues. The germline V gene has CDR1 MNHEY and CDR2 SVGAGI. V lost 0 bases, J lost 2 bases, and 0 bases stayed unmatched.

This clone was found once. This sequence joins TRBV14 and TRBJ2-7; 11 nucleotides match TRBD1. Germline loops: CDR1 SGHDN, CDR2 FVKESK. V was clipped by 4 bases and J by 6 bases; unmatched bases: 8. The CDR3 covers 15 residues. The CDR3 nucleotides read TGTGCCAGCAGCCGGAATTTAGGGACAGGGGGCGAGCAGTACTTC. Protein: CASSRNLGTGGEQYF.

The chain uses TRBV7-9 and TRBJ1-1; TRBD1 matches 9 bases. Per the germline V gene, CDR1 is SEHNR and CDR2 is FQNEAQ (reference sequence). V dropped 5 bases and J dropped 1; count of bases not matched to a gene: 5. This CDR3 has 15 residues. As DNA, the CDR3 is TGTGCCAGCAGCCCGCTGGACAGGGGGAACACTGAAGCTTTCTTT. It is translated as CASSPLDRGNTEAFF.

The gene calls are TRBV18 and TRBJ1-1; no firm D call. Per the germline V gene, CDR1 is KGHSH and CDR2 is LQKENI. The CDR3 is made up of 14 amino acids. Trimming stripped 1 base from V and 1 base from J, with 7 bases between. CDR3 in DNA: TGTGCCAGCTCACCACAGAGAGGGAACACTGAAGCTTTCTTT. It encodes CASSPQRGNTEAFF.

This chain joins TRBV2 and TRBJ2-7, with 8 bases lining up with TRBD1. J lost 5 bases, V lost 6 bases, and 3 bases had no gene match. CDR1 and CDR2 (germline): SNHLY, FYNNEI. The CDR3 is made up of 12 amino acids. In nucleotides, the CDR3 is TGTGCCAGCAGCGCGGACAGGGACGAGCAGTACGTC. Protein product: CASSADRDEQYV.

The CDR3 sequence is CASSKETGENGYTF. CDR3 in DNA: TGTGCCAGCAGCAAAGAAACAGGGGAGAATGGCTACACCTTC. V is TRBV21-1 and J is TRBJ1-2; no check of the table's D call, TRBD1, against the DNA was made. TRBV21-1 is classified as a pseudogene. The CDR3 runs 14 residues.

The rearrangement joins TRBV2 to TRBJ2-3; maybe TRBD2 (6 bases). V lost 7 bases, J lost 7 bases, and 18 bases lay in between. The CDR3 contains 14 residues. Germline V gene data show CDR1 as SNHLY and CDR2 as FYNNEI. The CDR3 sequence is CASNWLREENTQYF. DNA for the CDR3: TGTGCCAGCAATTGGTTAAGGGAGGAGAATACGCAGTATTTT.

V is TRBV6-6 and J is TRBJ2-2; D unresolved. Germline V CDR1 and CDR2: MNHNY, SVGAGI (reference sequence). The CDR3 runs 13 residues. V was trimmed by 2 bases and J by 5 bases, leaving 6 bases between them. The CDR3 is CASSYRVTGELFF. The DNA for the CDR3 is TGTGCCAGCAGTTACCGGGTAACCGGGGAGCTGTTTTTT.

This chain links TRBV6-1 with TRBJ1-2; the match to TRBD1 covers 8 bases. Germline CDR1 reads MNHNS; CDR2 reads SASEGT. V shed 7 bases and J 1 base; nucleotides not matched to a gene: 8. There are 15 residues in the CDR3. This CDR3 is CASKLDRELNYGYTF. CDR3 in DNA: TGTGCCAGCAAATTGGACAGGGAGCTTAACTATGGCTACACCTTC.

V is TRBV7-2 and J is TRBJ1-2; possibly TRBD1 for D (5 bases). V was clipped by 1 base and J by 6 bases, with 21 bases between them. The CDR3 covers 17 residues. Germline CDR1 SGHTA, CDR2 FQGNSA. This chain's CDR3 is CASSLVGLGREVHGYTF. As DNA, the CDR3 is TGTGCCAGCAGCTTAGTAGGGCTAGGCAGGGAGGTACATGGCTACACCTTC.

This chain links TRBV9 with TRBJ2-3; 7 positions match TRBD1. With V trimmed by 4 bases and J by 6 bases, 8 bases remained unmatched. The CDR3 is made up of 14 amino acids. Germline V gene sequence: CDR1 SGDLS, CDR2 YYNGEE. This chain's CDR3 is CASSLQGTSDTQYF. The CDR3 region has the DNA TGTGCCAGCAGCTTACAGGGGACGTCGGATACGCAGTATTTT.

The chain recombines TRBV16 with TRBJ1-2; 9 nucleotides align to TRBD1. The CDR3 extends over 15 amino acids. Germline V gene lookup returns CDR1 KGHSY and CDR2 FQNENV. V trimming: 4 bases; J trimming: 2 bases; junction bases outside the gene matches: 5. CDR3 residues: CASSPPGTGNYGYTF. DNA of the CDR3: TGTGCCAGCAGCCCTCCCGGGACAGGGAACTATGGCTACACCTTC. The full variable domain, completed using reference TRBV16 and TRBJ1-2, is GEEVAQTPKHLVRGEGQKAKLYCAPIKGHSYVFWYQQVLKNEFKFLISFQNENVFDETGMPKERFSAKCLPNSPCSLEIQATKLEDSAVYFCASSPPGTGNYGYTFGSGTRLTVV.